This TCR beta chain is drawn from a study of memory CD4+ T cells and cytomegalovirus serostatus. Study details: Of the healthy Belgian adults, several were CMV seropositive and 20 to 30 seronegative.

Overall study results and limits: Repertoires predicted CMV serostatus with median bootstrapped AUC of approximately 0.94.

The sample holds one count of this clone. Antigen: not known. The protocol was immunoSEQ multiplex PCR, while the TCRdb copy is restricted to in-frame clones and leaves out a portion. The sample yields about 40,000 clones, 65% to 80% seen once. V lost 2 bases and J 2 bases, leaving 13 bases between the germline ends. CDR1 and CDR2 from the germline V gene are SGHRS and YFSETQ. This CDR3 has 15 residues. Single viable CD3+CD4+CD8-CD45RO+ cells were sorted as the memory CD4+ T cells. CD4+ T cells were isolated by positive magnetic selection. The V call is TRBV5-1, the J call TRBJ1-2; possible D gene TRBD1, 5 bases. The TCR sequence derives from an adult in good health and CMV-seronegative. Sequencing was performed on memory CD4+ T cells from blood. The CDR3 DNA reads TGCGCCAGCAGCTTCCCGGGACGGGAGAACTATGGCTACACCTTC. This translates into CASSFPGRENYGYTF.